Listed below are T cell receptor beta chains from one sample, sequenced in a study of blood T cell repertoires in COVID-19. This table comes from immunoSEQ multiplex PCR, and its TCRdb copy is limited to in-frame clones, with some not included. The table includes approximately 240,000 clones, approximately 86% detected once. Sequencing input: peripheral blood. The receptors were gathered from a woman between 25 and 40 years old who had recovered from COVID-19. CDR3s include the opening cysteine and the closing phenylalanine or tryptophan. Fields, in order: J gene, V gene, CDR3 protein.

TRBJ1-5,TRBV9,CASSVVPAGVSNQPQHF
TRBJ2-1,TRBV6-5,CASSPGTNYNEQFF
TRBJ2-7,TRBV6-5,CASRDSSGGVYEQYF
TRBJ2-7,TRBV2,CASSGAGGIDEQYF
TRBJ2-7,TRBV6-1,CASSERGQFEQYF
TRBJ1-4,TRBV5-5,CASSWGPGQRNEKLFF
TRBJ2-1,TRBV5-1,CASSPGLAGRNEQFF
TRBJ1-1,TRBV29-1,CSVEKGDLDTEAFF
TRBJ1-1,TRBV5-1,CASSLWAGGYTEAFF
TRBJ2-2,TRBV5-1,CASSLGSTSGGNSDTGELFF
TRBJ1-5,TRBV19,CASSTGQGSNQPQHF
TRBJ2-7,TRBV4-1,CASSQDSPSGGASYEQYF
TRBJ1-5,TRBV12-3/TRBV12-4,CASSNRGGQPQHF
TRBJ2-5,TRBV7-7,CASSLAGGPVETQYF
TRBJ2-1,TRBV5-1,CASSLDGRAGDNEQFF
TRBJ2-3,TRBV29-1,CSVEGGERYTDTQYF
TRBJ1-5,TRBV6-5,CASSPLTGFTQPQHF
TRBJ2-2,TRBV12-5,CASGYRGHGTGELFF
TRBJ1-1,TRBV19,CAARVVGEVNTEAFF
TRBJ1-4,TRBV18,CASSPDGATNEKLFF
TRBJ2-2,TRBV6-1,CASSSDRNTGELFF
TRBJ1-4,TRBV27,CASSFRTGGEKLFF
TRBJ1-6,TRBV4-1,CASSQDWAVGSYNSPLHF
TRBJ2-5,TRBV9,CASSGSGGPGETQYF
TRBJ1-1,TRBV19,CASSSGTLNTEAFF
TRBJ2-1,TRBV7-2,CASSHTSYNEQFF
TRBJ2-7,TRBV13,CASTTGQGIHEQYF
TRBJ2-3,TRBV19,CASTPWGGESTDTQYF
TRBJ1-2,TRBV2,CASSEHIQGAGYGYTF
TRBJ1-2,TRBV10-3,CAISRSGGNYGYTF
TRBJ2-1,TRBV19,CASSMRWGLDYNEQFF
TRBJ2-3,TRBV18,CASSPNHRQGALDTQYF